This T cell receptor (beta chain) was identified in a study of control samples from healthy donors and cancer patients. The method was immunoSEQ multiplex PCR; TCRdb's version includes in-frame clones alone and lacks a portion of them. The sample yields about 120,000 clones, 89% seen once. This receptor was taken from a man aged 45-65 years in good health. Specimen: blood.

The CDR3 spells CASSGGSEQTQYF. CDR3 DNA sequence: TGTGCCAGCAGTGGGGGGAGTGAGCAGACCCAGTACTTC. The chain joins TRBV2 to TRBJ2-5; D possibly uses TRBD1 or TRBD2 (5 bases each). Germline V lookup: CDR1 SNHLY, CDR2 FYNNEI. The CDR3 covers 13 residues. The V end lost 4 bases, the J end lost 6 bases, and 12 bases lay between the germline ends.